This record looks at one T cell receptor (beta chain) sequence and its context. The data derive from a study of T-cell reconstitution after alpha-beta-depleted transplantation in children. This CDR3 is 17 amino acids long. The V and J ends lost 7 bases and 5 bases, in that order; junction bases with no gene match: 17. TCRbeta library preparation incorporated unique molecular identifiers. Via MiXCR, TCRdb re-called the PCR reads, giving one row per CDR3 protein. Of a few hundred thousand distinct CDR3 sequences listed, around an eighth are singletons. The specimen was PBMCs from the stem cell graft donor, collected from the stem cell graft. This chain uses TRBV12-3 or TRBV12-4 with TRBJ2-1, with 7 bases aligning to TRBD2. The TCR originated in a human donor who donated a stem cell graft to a child with combined immunodeficiency. CDR3 nucleotide sequence: TGTGCCAGCACCGTCAGCGGGGCTCACGGTCCCCACAATGAGCAGTTCTTC. Protein sequence: CASTVSGAHGPHNEQFF.